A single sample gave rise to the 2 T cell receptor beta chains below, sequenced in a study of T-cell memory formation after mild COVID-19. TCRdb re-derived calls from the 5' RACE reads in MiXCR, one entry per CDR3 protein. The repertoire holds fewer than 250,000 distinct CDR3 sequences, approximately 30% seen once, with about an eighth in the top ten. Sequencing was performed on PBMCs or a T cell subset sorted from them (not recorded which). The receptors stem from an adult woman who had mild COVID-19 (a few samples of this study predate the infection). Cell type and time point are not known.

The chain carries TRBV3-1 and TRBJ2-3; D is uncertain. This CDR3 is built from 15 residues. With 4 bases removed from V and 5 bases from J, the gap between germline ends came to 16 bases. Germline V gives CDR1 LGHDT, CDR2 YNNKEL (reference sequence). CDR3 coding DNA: TGTGCCAGCAGCCTCAAGGCAGGCGAGCGAGATACGCAGTATTTT. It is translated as CASSLKAGERDTQYF.

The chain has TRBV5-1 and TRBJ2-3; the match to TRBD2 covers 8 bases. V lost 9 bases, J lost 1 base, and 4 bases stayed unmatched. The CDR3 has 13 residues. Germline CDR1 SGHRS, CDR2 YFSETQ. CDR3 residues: CATTTSGTDTQYF. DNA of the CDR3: TGCGCCACCACGACTAGCGGCACAGATACGCAGTATTTT.